This T cell receptor beta chain was recorded in a study of CDR3 diversity in severe acne. Deletions cut 0 bases from V and 5 bases from J, with 15 bases between. The CDR3 loop spans 15 amino acids. Germline-derived CDR1 and CDR2 are SQVTM and ANQGSEA. TCRdb re-derived calls from the PCR reads in MiXCR, one entry per CDR3 protein. The sample has roughly 100,000 distinct CDR3 sequences; roughly half are singletons. The TCR sequence derives from a male donor with acne. This chain joins TRBV29-1 and TRBJ2-3; D could derive from TRBD1 or TRBD2 (5 bases each). The specimen sequenced was blood. The CDR3 sequence is CSVEDGTETRDTQYF. The CDR3 nucleotides are TGCAGCGTTGAAGACGGGACGGAGACAAGAGATACGCAGTATTTT.